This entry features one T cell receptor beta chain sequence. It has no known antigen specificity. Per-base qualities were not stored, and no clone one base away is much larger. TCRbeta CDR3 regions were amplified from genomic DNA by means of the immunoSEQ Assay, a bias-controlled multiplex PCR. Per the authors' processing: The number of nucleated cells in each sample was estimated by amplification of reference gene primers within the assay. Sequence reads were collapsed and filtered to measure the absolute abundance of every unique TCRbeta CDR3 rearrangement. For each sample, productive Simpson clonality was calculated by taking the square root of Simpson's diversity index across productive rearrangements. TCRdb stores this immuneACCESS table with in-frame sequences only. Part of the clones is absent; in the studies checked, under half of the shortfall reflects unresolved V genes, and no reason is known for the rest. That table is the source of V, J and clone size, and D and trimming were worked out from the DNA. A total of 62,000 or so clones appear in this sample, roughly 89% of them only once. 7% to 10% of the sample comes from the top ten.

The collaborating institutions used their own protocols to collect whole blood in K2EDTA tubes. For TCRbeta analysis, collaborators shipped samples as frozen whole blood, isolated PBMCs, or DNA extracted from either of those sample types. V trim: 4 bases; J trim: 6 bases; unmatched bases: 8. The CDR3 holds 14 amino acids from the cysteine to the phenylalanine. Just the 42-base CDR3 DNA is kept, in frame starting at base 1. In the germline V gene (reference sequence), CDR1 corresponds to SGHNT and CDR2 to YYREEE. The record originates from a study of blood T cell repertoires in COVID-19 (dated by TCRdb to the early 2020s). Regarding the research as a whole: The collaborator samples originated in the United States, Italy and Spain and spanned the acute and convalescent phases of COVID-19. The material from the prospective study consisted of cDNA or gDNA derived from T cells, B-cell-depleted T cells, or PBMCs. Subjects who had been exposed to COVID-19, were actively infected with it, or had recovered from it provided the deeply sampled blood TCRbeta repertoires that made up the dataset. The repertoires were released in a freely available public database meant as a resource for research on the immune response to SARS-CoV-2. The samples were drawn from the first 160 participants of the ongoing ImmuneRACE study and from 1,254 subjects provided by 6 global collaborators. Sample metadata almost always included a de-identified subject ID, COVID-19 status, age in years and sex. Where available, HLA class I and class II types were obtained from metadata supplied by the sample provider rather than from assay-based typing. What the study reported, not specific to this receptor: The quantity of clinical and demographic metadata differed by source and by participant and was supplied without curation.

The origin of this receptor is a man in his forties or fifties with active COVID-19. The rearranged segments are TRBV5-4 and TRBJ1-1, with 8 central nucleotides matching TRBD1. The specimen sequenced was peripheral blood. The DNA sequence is TGTGCCAGCAGCCTGGACAGGGTCAGGGCTGAAGCTTTCTTT. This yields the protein CASSLDRVRAEAFF.